This paragraph covers one T cell receptor (beta chain) sequence. The data originate from a study of blood T cell repertoires in COVID-19. Study summary: Samples came from the United States, Italy and Spain, spanning acute and convalescent COVID-19. Sample material is recorded as cDNA or gDNA derived from T cells, B-cell-depleted T cells, or PBMCs.

Methods used by the authors: Estimated nucleated cell counts came from reference gene primer amplification. TCRdb keeps only in-frame clones here, not all; method: immunoSEQ multiplex PCR. D and trimming come from the DNA, and the V and J calls and clone size come from that table. The sample includes about 130,000 clones, about 79% of them seen just once. The CDR3 has 14 amino acids. In germline, CDR1 is SNHLY, CDR2 FYNNEI. Trimming pared 5 bases from V and 2 bases from J, leaving 9 bases between. This TCR was recovered from a woman older than 75 with acute or convalescent COVID-19. The specimen sequenced was peripheral blood. The V call is TRBV2, the J call TRBJ2-2; D may be TRBD1 (6 bases). The CDR3 spells CASSSGTNTGELFF. As DNA, the CDR3 is TGTGCCAGCAGTTCCGGGACAAACACCGGGGAGCTGTTTTTT.